The 10 T cell receptor beta chains presented below share a single source sample, sequenced in a study of untreated major depressive disorder (dated by TCRdb to 2016 to 2019). Receptors were amplified or captured by the immunoSEQ multiplex PCR assay. As stored in TCRdb, this immuneACCESS dataset retains in-frame rearrangements with V and J assigned. A fraction of the clones does not appear; measured against another copy, unresolved V genes explain less than half of the discrepancy, and the remainder lacks a known reason. Present in this sample are 15,000 to 20,000 clones, roughly nine tenths of which were seen just once. The top ten clones comprise roughly 0.6% of the sample. General study outcomes and caveats: In CD4+ T cells, sequencing confirmed that depressed patients used TRBV05-01 (Vbeta 5.1) more than controls did, with a one-tailed test giving p = 0.040.

No antigen is known for these receptors. Sequences were obtained from CD4+ T cells from PBMCs. Source of these receptors: a woman aged 40 to 55 with major depressive disorder.

J is TRBJ1-1 and V is TRBV5-1; D is perhaps TRBD1 (6 bases). CDR1 and CDR2 from the germline V gene are SGHRS and YFSETQ. V was shortened by 2 bases and J by 3 bases, with 11 bases between the two germline ends. The CDR3 consists of 14 residues. CDR3 nucleotide sequence: TGCGCCAGCAGCTTTATGACAGGAGACACTGAAGCTTTCTTT. It translates to CASSFMTGDTEAFF.

The chain has TRBV7-2 and TRBJ2-3; the match to TRBD2 covers 7 bases. The germline V gene encodes CDR1 SGHTA and CDR2 FQGNSA. The CDR3 spans 16 residues. The J segment lost 2 bases and the V segment lost 1 base, leaving 6 bases of the junction unmatched. The CDR3 nucleotides are TGTGCCAGCAGCTTAGGGGGGAGGGGCACCACAGATACGCAGTATTTT. This translates into CASSLGGRGTTDTQYF.

The rearrangement uses TRBV9 and TRBJ2-1; a possible D gene is TRBD2 (5 bases). The CDR3 consists of 15 residues. Germline V gives CDR1 SGDLS, CDR2 YYNGEE. V dropped 3 bases and J dropped 0 bases, with 10 bases sitting between them. CDR3 DNA sequence: TGTGCCAGCAGCGCAACGGGGTTCTCCTACAATGAGCAGTTCTTC. This encodes CASSATGFSYNEQFF.

The rearrangement uses TRBV18 and TRBJ2-3; D call uncertain. The CDR3 sequence is 14 residues long. The germline V and J ends were trimmed by 3 bases and 6 bases, with 13 bases remaining between them. Germline assignment: CDR1 KGHSH and CDR2 LQKENI. CDR3: CASSPPSTSDTQYF. CDR3 coding DNA: TGTGCCAGCTCACCCCCTTCCACTTCCGATACGCAGTATTTT.

The J gene is TRBJ2-5, the V gene TRBV18; D is unclear. This CDR3 contains 14 residues. Deletions cut 4 bases from V and 0 bases from J, with 9 bases between. Germline-derived CDR1 and CDR2 are KGHSH and LQKENI. CDR3 in DNA: TGTGCCAGCTCACTTAAGGGTAACCAAGAGACCCAGTACTTC. It specifies CASSLKGNQETQYF.

The V and J genes are TRBV28 and TRBJ1-2, with D tentatively TRBD1 (5 bases). CDR1 is MDHEN and CDR2 is SYDVKM in the germline V gene. V was clipped by 2 bases and J by 8 bases, with 9 bases between them. This CDR3 has 12 amino acids. Written as DNA, the CDR3 is TGTGCCAGCAGTTTAGCAGGGCACGGCTACACCTTC. Protein: CASSLAGHGYTF.

This chain connects TRBV23-1 to TRBJ2-5; D remains unclear. TRBV23-1 is classed as an ORF, of uncertain function. The CDR3 has 16 amino acids. V lost 4 bases and J lost 5, with 20 bases in between. CDR3 DNA: TGCGCCAGCAGTCCCGCGGACGGCCAGAAGGAGGAGACCCAGTACTTC. It codes for CASSPADGQKEETQYF.

This chain links TRBV30 with TRBJ1-5, with D hard to call. Germline-derived CDR1 and CDR2 are GTSNPN and SVGIG (reference sequence). V was clipped by 1 base and J by 3 bases, with 13 bases between them. This CDR3 spans 15 amino acids. The CDR3 DNA reads TGTGCCTGGAGTGACAAGGGATTATACAATCAGCCCCAGCATTTT. Its translation is CAWSDKGLYNQPQHF.

The V and J genes are TRBV6-5 and TRBJ1-2; possible D gene TRBD1, 6 bases. This CDR3 is built from 14 residues. The ends were cut back, 5 bases at V and 4 bases at J, with 14 bases in the middle. The germline V gene encodes CDR1 MNHEY and CDR2 SVGAGI. CDR3 nucleotide sequence: TGTGCCAGCAGTCCGCCACAGGGTGGCTATGGCTACACCTTC. Residues: CASSPPQGGYGYTF.

In DNA, the CDR3 is TGTGCCACCCGAGCGGGGGGTGTCAGCACAGATACGCAGTATTTT. Translation: CATRAGGVSTDTQYF. V gene TRBV15 combines with J gene TRBJ2-3, with 9 bases aligning to TRBD2. Trimming cost V 8 bases and J 0 bases; bases outside gene matches: 6. Germline loops: CDR1 LNHNV, CDR2 YYDKDF (reference sequence). The CDR3 runs to 15 residues.